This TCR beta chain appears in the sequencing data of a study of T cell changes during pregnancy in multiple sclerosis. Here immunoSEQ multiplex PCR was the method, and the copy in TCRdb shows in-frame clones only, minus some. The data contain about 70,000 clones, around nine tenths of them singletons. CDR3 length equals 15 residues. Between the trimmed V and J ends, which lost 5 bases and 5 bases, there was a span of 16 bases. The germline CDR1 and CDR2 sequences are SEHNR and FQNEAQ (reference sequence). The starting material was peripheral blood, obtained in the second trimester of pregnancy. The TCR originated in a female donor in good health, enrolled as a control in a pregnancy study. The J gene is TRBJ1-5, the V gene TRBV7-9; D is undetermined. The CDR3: CASSLSGQVDQPQHF. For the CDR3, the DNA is TGTGCCAGCAGCCTGAGCGGGCAGGTCGATCAGCCCCAGCATTTT.